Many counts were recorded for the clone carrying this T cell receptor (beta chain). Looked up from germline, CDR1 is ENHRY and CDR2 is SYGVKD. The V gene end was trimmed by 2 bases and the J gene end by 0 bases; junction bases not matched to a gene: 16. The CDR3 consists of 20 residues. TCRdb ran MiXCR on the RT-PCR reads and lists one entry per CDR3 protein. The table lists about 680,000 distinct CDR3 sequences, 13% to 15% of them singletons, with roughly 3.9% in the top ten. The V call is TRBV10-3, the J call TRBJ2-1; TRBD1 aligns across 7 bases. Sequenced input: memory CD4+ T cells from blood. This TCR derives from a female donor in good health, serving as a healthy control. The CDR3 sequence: CAISEPKDRSHLSSYNEQFF. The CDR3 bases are TGTGCCATCAGTGAGCCTAAGGACAGGTCCCACCTAAGCTCCTACAATGAGCAGTTCTTC.